The source of this T cell receptor beta chain is a study of cytomegalovirus exposure and HLA in healthy donors. Study information: Among roughly 180 million T cells, an earlier analysis found 95 million to 140 million unique TCR beta sequences.

Study-wide findings and caveats: Despite most TCR sequences being rare, some public TCRs occurred in many donors.

The PCR contained 60 Vbeta and 13 Jbeta primers. This table comes from immunoSEQ multiplex PCR, and its TCRdb copy is limited to in-frame clones, with some not included. The sample includes around 31,000 clones. Comment on this clone: Its antigen is unidentified.

CDR3 length equals 12 residues. Sequenced sample: PBMCs. The V and J genes are TRBV21-1 and TRBJ2-7; no check of the table's D call, TRBD1, against the DNA was made. TRBV21-1 is labeled a pseudogene. The clonotype comes from a female donor in good health and CMV-seronegative. The DNA for the CDR3 is TGTGCCAGCAGTACCCCAGGGGTCGAGCAGTACTTC. Translation gives CASSTPGVEQYF.